Each of the 11 T cell receptor beta chains below was sequenced from the same sample in a study of blood T cell repertoires in COVID-19. Repertoires were generated with immunoSEQ multiplex PCR, while TCRdb's copy carries only in-frame clones and drops some. The sample holds 280,000 or so clones, around 92% seen once. Sequenced sample: PBMCs or T cells enriched from blood (not recorded which). All receptors come from a woman aged 50 to 65 who had been exposed to COVID-19.

The chain uses TRBV4-1 and TRBJ1-2; 7 bases agree with TRBD1. V shed 1 base, J shed 5 bases, and the junction held 7 bases outside the gene matches. The germline V gene encodes CDR1 MGHRA and CDR2 YSYEKL. CDR3 size: 15 residues. The CDR3 loop reads CASSQGPGQLYGYTF. In DNA, the CDR3 is TGCGCCAGCAGCCAAGGGCCGGGACAGCTTTATGGCTACACCTTC.

This clone appeared a few times. This chain links TRBV4-2 with TRBJ1-4, with a possible D match to TRBD1 (5 bases). Germline V gene lookup returns CDR1 LGHNA and CDR2 YNFKEQ. This CDR3 has 15 residues. Trimming cost V 2 bases and J 7 bases, with 14 bases left between them. The CDR3 nucleotides read TGTGCCAGCAGCCAAAACGGGGGGACCAGTGAAAAACTGTTTTTT. Residues: CASSQNGGTSEKLFF.

V and J are TRBV19 and TRBJ1-1, with D possibly TRBD1 on 5 matching bases. The CDR3 length is 14 residues. V lost 7 bases and J 2 bases, leaving 14 bases between the germline ends. Germline values: CDR1 LNHDA, CDR2 SQIVND (reference sequence). As DNA, the CDR3 is TGTGCCAGTAAGGGGTTCTTTACTAACACTGAAGCTTTCTTT. Translated: CASKGFFTNTEAFF.

V and J are TRBV29-1 and TRBJ1-2; TRBD1 is a possible D gene (5 bases). CDR1 SQVTM and CDR2 ANQGSEA come from the germline V gene. V shed 1 base and J shed 4 bases, with 13 bases lying between them. This CDR3 region has 14 residues. CDR3 amino acids: CSVEGAAGIYGYTF. DNA of the CDR3: TGCAGCGTTGAAGGTGCCGCAGGGATCTATGGCTACACCTTC. The full variable domain, its missing parts supplied by reference TRBV29-1 and TRBJ1-2, is SAVISQKPSRDICQRGTSLTIQCQVDSQVTMMFWYRQQPGQSLTLIATANQGSEATYESGFVIDKFPISRPNLTFSTLTVSNMSPEDSSIYLCSVEGAAGIYGYTFGSGTRLTVV.

The CDR3 loop reads CASSQGGGKPYGYTF. CDR3 nucleotides: TGTGCCAGCAGCCAAGGGGGCGGGAAACCTTATGGCTACACCTTC. The rearrangement joins TRBV3-1 (or the pseudogene TRBV3-2) to TRBJ1-2, with D possibly being TRBD1 (5 bases). Trimming cost V 1 base and J 5 bases, with 14 bases left between them. Germline CDR1 is LGHDT and CDR2 is YNNKEL (reference sequence). This CDR3 region has 15 residues.

This chain uses TRBV3-1 (or the pseudogene TRBV3-2) with TRBJ2-3, with TRBD2 identical over 9 bases. The length of the CDR3 is 16 residues. Unmatched junction bases numbered 6, after V lost 4 bases and J lost 1 base. CDR1 and CDR2 from the germline V gene are LGHDT and YNNKEL (reference sequence). In nucleotides, the CDR3 is TGTGCCAGCAGCCCCCCGCCTAGCGGGGGCACAGATACGCAGTATTTT. It codes for CASSPPPSGGTDTQYF.

The genes are TRBV5-4 and TRBJ2-5; 8 positions agree with TRBD2. Germline values: CDR1 SGHNT, CDR2 YYREEE (reference sequence). Unmatched junction bases numbered 16, after V lost 5 bases and J lost 4 bases. There are 17 residues in the CDR3. CDR3 DNA: TGTGCCAGCAGTCTCGGCGGGGGGTCTCTCTCGGGAGAGACCCAGTACTTC. Residues: CASSLGGGSLSGETQYF.

The chain employs TRBV19 and TRBJ2-5; 8 nucleotides align to TRBD2. Trimming took 4 bases from V and 4 from J; bases not matched to a gene: 8. Per the germline V gene, CDR1 is LNHDA and CDR2 is SQIVND (reference sequence). This CDR3 is built from 15 residues. The CDR3 protein is CASSRDGTRRETQYF. DNA for the CDR3: TGTGCCAGTAGTAGAGACGGGACTAGGAGAGAGACCCAGTACTTC.

A word on this clone: Other nucleotide sequences in the sample specify the same CDR3. This chain links TRBV30 with TRBJ1-5; TRBD1 matches at 9 bases. The V gene end was trimmed by 1 base and the J gene end by 2 bases; junction bases not matched to a gene: 0. The germline V gene encodes CDR1 GTSNPN and CDR2 SVGIG (reference sequence). The CDR3 has 14 amino acids. CDR3 protein: CAWSGTGGNQPQHF. The DNA of the CDR3 is TGTGCCTGGAGTGGGACAGGGGGCAATCAGCCCCAGCATTTT.

The rearrangement uses TRBV15 and TRBJ2-7; D is perhaps TRBD1 (6 bases). From germline, CDR1 is LNHNV and CDR2 YYDKDF (reference sequence). The CDR3 contains 17 residues. With 0 bases removed from V and 3 bases from J, the gap between germline ends came to 18 bases. DNA for the CDR3: TGTGCCACCAGCAGAGACGGGGACATTTGGGATCGCTACGAGCAGTACTTC. Its translation: CATSRDGDIWDRYEQYF.

The J gene is TRBJ2-3, the V gene TRBV5-1; 10 nucleotides line up with TRBD1. The CDR3 is made up of 17 amino acids. V trimming: 1 base; J trimming: 8 bases; junction bases outside the gene matches: 13. The germline gives CDR1 SGHRS, CDR2 YFSETQ. In DNA, the CDR3 is TGCGCCAGCAGCTTGAGTATCTCCGGGACAGGGGAGGGTACGCAGTATTTT. It encodes CASSLSISGTGEGTQYF.